This TCR beta chain was observed in a study of T cells after yellow fever vaccination. The germline V gene has CDR1 MNHNS and CDR2 SASEGT. Trimming left V 4 bases short and J 0 bases short, with 12 bases between. The CDR3 consists of 15 residues. General study findings and limits: Repertoires obtained by FACS sorting could include abundant clonotypes that entered as contaminants from the bulk population.

On this clonotype itself: Its antigen is undetermined.

The authors made TCR cDNA by 5'RACE template switching, adding a universal primer site and UMIs. TCRdb re-analysed the 5' RACE reads in MiXCR, keeping a single row per CDR3 protein. The sample lists about 300,000 distinct CDR3 sequences; under 9% were seen once. This receptor was obtained from a man younger than 35 who received the YFV17D yellow fever vaccine. The V call is TRBV6-1, the J call TRBJ1-1; a possible D gene is TRBD1 (6 bases). The material was CD4+ T cells sorted from PBMCs, obtained 5 days after the yellow fever booster vaccination. The CDR3 DNA sequence: TGTGCCAGCAGTGTTATAGGACAGATGAACACTGAAGCTTTCTTT. Amino acids: CASSVIGQMNTEAFF.